The clone carrying this T cell receptor (beta chain) was counted between two and nine times. The CDR3 runs to 15 residues. V was clipped by 3 bases and J by 6 bases, with 17 bases between them. Germline assignment: CDR1 MDHEN and CDR2 SYDVKM. Assay used: immunoSEQ multiplex PCR; TCRdb lists only in-frame clones, some missing. The sample carries tens of thousands of clones, about nine tenths recorded once. The source of the sample is a study of PD-1 blockade in classical Hodgkin lymphoma. The patients all showed relapse after autologous stem cell transplantation, while their brentuximab vedotin exposure varied.

V gene TRBV28 combines with J gene TRBJ1-1, with D perhaps TRBD1 (5 bases). This sample comprised peripheral blood mononuclear cells (PBMCs), obtained at baseline. The origin of this receptor is a human donor with classical Hodgkin lymphoma. The CDR3 reads CASSLLSRGDPEAFF. In nucleotides, the CDR3 is TGTGCCAGCAGTTTGCTGTCACGGGGCGACCCTGAAGCTTTCTTT.